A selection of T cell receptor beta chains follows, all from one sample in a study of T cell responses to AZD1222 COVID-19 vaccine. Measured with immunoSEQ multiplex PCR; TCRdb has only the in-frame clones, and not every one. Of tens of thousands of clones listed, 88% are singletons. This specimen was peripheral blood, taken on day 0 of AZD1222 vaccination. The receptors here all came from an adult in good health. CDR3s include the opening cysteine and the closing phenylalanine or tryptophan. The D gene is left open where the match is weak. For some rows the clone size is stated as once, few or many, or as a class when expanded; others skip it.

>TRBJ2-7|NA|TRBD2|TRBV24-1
CATSDSGTSSYEQYF
TGTGCCACCAGTGACTCCGGGACTAGCAGCTACGAGCAGTACTTC
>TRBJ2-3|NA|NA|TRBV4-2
CASSQRTDTQYF
TGTGCCAGCAGCCAACGAACAGATACGCAGTATTTT
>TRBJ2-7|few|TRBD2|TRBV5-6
CASSARWLGTSISYEQYF
TGTGCCAGCAGCGCTAGGTGGTTGGGGACTAGCATCTCCTACGAGCAGTACTTC
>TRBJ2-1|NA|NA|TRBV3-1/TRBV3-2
CASSQLGEKIF
TGTGCCAGCAGCCAATTAGGGGAGAAAATCTTC
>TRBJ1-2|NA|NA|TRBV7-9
CASSLEYGYTF
TGTGCCAGCAGCTTGGAGTATGGCTACACCTTC
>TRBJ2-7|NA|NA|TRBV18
CASSTTGSYEQYF
TGTGCCAGCTCTACCACTGGCTCCTACGAGCAGTACTTC
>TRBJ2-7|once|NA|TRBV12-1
CASSLRTGDTYEQYF
TGTGCCAGCAGCTTGAGGACAGGGGATACCTACGAGCAGTACTTC
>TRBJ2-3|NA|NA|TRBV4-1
CASSQDFATQYF
TGCGCCAGCAGCCAAGATTTTGCAACGCAGTATTTT
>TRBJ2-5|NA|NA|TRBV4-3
CASSQHRFKETQYF
TGCGCCAGCAGCCAACACCGATTTAAAGAGACCCAGTACTTC
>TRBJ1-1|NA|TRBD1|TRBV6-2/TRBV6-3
CASSVGTGGWTEAFF
TGTGCCAGCAGTGTGGGGACAGGGGGGTGGACTGAAGCTTTCTTT
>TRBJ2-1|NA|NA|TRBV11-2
CASSFRLADNEQFF
TGTGCCAGCAGCTTTCGGCTAGCAGACAATGAGCAGTTCTTC
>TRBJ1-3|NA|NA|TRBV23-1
CASGGFIYPGNTIYF
TGCGCCAGCGGGGGATTTATCTACCCTGGAAACACCATATATTTT
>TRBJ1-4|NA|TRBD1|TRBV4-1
CASSQVRAGGEEKLFF
TGCGCCAGCAGCCAAGTGAGAGCAGGGGGGGAGGAAAAACTGTTTTTT
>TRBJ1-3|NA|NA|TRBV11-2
CASSLEGRGSGNTIYF
TGTGCCAGCAGCTTAGAAGGCAGGGGCTCTGGAAACACCATATATTTT
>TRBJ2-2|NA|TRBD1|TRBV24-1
CATSGPNRGLGGELFF
TGTGCCACCAGTGGACCAAACAGGGGGCTCGGCGGGGAGCTGTTTTTT
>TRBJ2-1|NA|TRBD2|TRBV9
CASSRGVSGSNNEQFF
TGTGCCAGCAGCCGTGGGGTTAGCGGGAGTAACAATGAGCAGTTCTTC